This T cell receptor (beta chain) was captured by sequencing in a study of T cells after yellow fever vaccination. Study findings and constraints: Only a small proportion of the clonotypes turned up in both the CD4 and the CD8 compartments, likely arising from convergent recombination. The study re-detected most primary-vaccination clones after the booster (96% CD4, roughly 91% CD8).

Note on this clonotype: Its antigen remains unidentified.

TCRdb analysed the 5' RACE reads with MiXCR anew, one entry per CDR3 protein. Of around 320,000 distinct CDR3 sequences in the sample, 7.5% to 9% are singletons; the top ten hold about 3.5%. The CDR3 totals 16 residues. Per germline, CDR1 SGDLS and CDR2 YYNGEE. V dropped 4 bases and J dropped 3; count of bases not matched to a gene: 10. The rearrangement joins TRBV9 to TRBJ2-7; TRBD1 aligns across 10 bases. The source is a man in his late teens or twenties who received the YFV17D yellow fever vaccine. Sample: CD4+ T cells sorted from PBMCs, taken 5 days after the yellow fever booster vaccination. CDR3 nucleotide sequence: TGTGCCAGCAGCACCAGACCGGGACAGGGGATCTACGAGCAGTACTTC. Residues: CASSTRPGQGIYEQYF. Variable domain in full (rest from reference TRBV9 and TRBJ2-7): DSGVTQTPKHLITATGQRVTLRCSPRSGDLSVYWYQQSLDQGLQFLIQYYNGEERAKGNILERFSAQQFPDLHSELNLSSLELGDSALYFCASSTRPGQGIYEQYFGPGTRLTVT.